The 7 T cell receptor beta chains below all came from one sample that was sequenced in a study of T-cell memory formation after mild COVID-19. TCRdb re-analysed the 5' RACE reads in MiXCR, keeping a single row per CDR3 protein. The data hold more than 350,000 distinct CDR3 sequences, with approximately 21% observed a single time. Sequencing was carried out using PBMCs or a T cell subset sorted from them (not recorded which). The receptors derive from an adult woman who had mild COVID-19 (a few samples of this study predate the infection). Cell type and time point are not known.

CDR3 protein: CAISEESTGIPYEQYF. The DNA for the CDR3 is TGTGCCATCAGTGAGGAGTCGACAGGGATCCCCTACGAGCAGTACTTC. This chain uses TRBV10-3 with TRBJ2-7; 7 bases match TRBD1. Per the germline V gene, CDR1 is ENHRY and CDR2 is SYGVKD. The CDR3 consists of 16 residues. The J segment lost 2 bases and the V segment lost 2 bases, leaving 9 bases of the junction unmatched.

The CDR3: CASIPGPEHEKLFF. The CDR3 DNA follows: TGTGCCAGTATTCCCGGGCCCGAACATGAAAAACTGTTTTTT. The rearrangement uses TRBV19 and TRBJ1-4; D is uncertain. CDR1 is LNHDA, CDR2 SQIVND, per germline (reference sequence). The CDR3 extends over 14 amino acids. The V end lost 7 bases, the J end lost 6 bases, and 15 bases lay between the germline ends. The full variable domain, its missing parts supplied by reference TRBV19 and TRBJ1-4, is DGGITQSPKYLFRKEGQNVTLSCEQNLNHDAMYWYRQDPGQGLRLIYYSQIVNDFQKGDIAEGYSVSREKKESFPLTVTSAQKNPTAFYLCASIPGPEHEKLFFGSGTQLSVL.

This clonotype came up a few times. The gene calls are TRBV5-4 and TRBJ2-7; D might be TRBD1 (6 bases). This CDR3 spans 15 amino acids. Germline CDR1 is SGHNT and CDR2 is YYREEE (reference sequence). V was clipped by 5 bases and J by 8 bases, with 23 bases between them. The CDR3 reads CASSIELGDRTQQYF. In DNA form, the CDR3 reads TGTGCCAGCAGTATCGAACTGGGAGACAGGACGCAGCAGTACTTC.

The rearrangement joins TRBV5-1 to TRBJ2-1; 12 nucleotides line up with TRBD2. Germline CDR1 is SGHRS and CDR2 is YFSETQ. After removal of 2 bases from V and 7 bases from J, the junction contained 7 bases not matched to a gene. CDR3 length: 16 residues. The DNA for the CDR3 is TGCGCCAGCAGCTTATCCGGGACTAGCGGGTGGAATGAGCAGTTCTTC. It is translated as CASSLSGTSGWNEQFF.

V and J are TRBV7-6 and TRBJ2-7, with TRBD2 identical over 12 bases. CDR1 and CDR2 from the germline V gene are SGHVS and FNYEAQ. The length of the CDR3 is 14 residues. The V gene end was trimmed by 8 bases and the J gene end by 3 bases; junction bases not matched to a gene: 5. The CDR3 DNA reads TGTGCCAGCGCCCGGACTAGCGGGAACTACGAGCAGTACTTC. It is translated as CASARTSGNYEQYF.

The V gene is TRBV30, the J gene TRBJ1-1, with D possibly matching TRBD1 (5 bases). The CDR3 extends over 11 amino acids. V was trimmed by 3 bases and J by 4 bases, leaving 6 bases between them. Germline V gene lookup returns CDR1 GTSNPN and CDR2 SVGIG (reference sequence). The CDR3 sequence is CAWSRATEAFF. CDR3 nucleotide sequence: TGTGCCTGGAGCAGGGCCACTGAAGCTTTCTTT.

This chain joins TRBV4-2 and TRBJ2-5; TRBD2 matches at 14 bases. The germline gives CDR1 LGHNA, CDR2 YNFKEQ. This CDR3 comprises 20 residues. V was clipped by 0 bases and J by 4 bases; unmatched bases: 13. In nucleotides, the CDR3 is TGTGCCAGCAGCCAAGATCTCATGCCTTCCGGACTAGCGGGGGGAGAGACCCAGTACTTC. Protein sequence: CASSQDLMPSGLAGGETQYF.